Listed below are T cell receptor beta chains from one sample, sequenced in a study of T-cell memory formation after mild COVID-19. TCRdb processed the 5' RACE reads anew with MiXCR; each CDR3 protein has one entry. The sample contains some 130,000 distinct CDR3 sequences, about 25% of which appear only once. The sequenced sample was PBMCs or a T cell subset sorted from them (not recorded which). The receptor set was obtained from an adult woman who had mild COVID-19 (a few samples of this study predate the infection). Cell type and time point are not known. Each CDR3 is given with its conserved first and last residue. D genes are given only for firm matches. A clone size is listed for some rows: how often the clone was seen (once, few, many), or a class if it is expanded.

d_gene	v_gene	abundance	j_gene	CDR3aa	CDR3nt
NA	TRBV15	NA	TRBJ1-5	CATQPGGYSNQPQHF	TGTGCCACCCAACCGGGGGGGTATAGCAATCAGCCCCAGCATTTT
NA	TRBV12-3/TRBV12-4	NA	TRBJ1-1	CASSLGRRLLNTEAFF	TGTGCCAGCAGTTTAGGTCGGCGACTCCTGAACACTGAAGCTTTCTTT
TRBD1	TRBV9	NA	TRBJ1-1	CASSVARDRGPNTEAFF	TGTGCCAGCAGCGTAGCGAGGGACAGGGGGCCGAACACTGAAGCTTTCTTT
NA	TRBV7-9	NA	TRBJ2-3	CASSPLERQPDTQYF	TGTGCCAGCAGCCCTCTAGAGAGGCAGCCAGATACGCAGTATTTT
NA	TRBV6-2/TRBV6-3	few	TRBJ2-3	CASSLASSTDTQYF	TGTGCCAGCAGTTTGGCTTCTAGCACAGATACGCAGTATTTT
NA	TRBV7-8	few	TRBJ2-3	CASSLGRDSSTDTQYF	TGTGCCAGCAGCTTAGGCCGGGACTCGAGCACAGATACGCAGTATTTT
NA	TRBV20-1	few	TRBJ2-1	CSARGLSYNEQFF	TGCAGTGCTAGAGGCCTATCCTACAATGAGCAGTTCTTC
TRBD1	TRBV6-1	NA	TRBJ1-3	CASSAFDRADSGNTIYF	TGTGCCAGCAGCGCGTTCGACAGGGCAGACTCTGGAAACACCATATATTTT
TRBD2	TRBV7-6	NA	TRBJ2-1	CASSERTSGGPWNEQFF	TGTGCCAGCAGCGAAAGGACTAGCGGGGGACCATGGAATGAGCAGTTCTTC
TRBD1	TRBV7-6	NA	TRBJ2-7	CASSSPTDREGLRDEQYF	TGTGCCAGCAGCTCACCAACGGACAGGGAAGGGCTAAGGGACGAGCAGTACTTC
NA	TRBV14	few	TRBJ2-7	CASGDGYEQYF	TGTGCCAGCGGGGACGGCTACGAGCAGTACTTC
NA	TRBV3-1	few	TRBJ2-5	CASSQETGELGTQYF	TGTGCCAGCAGCCAGGAGACTGGAGAACTAGGAACCCAGTACTTC
TRBD1	TRBV20-1	NA	TRBJ1-2	CSASEGAVDGYTF	TGCAGTGCTTCCGAGGGGGCAGTTGATGGCTACACCTTC